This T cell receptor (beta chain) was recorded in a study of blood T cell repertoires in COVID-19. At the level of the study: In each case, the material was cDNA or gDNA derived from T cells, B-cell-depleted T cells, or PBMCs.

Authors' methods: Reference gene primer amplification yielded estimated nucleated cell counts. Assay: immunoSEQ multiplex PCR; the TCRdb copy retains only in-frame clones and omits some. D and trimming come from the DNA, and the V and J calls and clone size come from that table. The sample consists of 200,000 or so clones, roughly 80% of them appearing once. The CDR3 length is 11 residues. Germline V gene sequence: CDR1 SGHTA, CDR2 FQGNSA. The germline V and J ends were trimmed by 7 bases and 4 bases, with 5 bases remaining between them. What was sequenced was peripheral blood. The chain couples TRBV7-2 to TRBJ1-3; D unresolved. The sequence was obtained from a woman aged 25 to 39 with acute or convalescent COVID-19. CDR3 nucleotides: TGTGCCAGCACCCTCGGAAACACCATATATTTT. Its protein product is CASTLGNTIYF.